This TCR beta chain was retrieved from a study of follicular helper T cells after annual influenza vaccination. About the study: Blood was drawn on days 0, 7 and 28 after vaccination. Study-level findings and limits: Just roughly 8.5-20% of cells analyzed had recovered productive TCRB sequences.

As concerns this clone: The antigen remains undetermined.

Profiling relied on immunoSEQ multiplex PCR, and the TCRdb table lists in-frame clones only, not all of them. The sample records over 12,000 clones, 80% to 90% being singletons. Time point meaning: 2014-2015 season, pre-vaccination. The source of this sequence is an adult who received the influenza vaccine. Sequencing used CXCR5- memory CD4+ T cells sorted from blood, obtained on the day of influenza vaccination.

Here the CDR3 DNA reads TGTGCCAGCACCAACCTAGGGGCTGGCTACACCTTC. It encodes CASTNLGAGYTF. The chain links TRBV28 to TRBJ1-2; D perhaps matches TRBD1 (5 bases). The CDR3 contains 12 residues. Between the trimmed V and J ends, which lost 7 bases and 7 bases, there was a span of 13 bases. Germline values: CDR1 MDHEN, CDR2 SYDVKM.